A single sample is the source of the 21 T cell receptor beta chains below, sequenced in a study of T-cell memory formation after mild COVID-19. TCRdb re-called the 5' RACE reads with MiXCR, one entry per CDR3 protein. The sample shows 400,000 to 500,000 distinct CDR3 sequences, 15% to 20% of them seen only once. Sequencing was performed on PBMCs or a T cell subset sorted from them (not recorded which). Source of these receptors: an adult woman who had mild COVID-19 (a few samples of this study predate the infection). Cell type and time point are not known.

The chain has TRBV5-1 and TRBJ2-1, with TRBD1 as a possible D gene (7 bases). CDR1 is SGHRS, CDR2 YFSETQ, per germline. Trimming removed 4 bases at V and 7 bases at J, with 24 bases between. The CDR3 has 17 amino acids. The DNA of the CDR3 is TGCGCCAGCAGCGGTATAGGGGGCGCGGGGTCGTCGAATGAGCAGTTCTTC. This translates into CASSGIGGAGSSNEQFF.

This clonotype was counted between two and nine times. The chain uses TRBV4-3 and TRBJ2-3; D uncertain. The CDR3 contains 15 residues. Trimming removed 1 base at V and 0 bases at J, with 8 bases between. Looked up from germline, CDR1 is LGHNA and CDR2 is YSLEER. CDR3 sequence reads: CASSQGLLSTDTQYF. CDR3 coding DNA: TGCGCCAGCAGCCAAGGTTTACTCAGCACAGATACGCAGTATTTT.

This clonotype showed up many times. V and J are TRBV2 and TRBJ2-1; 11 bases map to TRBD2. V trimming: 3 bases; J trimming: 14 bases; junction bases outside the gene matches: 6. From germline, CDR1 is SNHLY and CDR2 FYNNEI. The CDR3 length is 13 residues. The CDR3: CASSEDSGRGKFF. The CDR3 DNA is TGTGCCAGCAGTGAGGATAGCGGGAGGGGCAAGTTCTTC. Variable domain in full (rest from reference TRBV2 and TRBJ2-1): EPEVTQTPSHQVTQMGQEVILRCVPISNHLYFYWYRQILGQKVEFLVSFYNNEISEKSEIFDDQFSVERPDGSNFTLKIRSTKLEDSAMYFCASSEDSGRGKFFGPGTRLTVL.

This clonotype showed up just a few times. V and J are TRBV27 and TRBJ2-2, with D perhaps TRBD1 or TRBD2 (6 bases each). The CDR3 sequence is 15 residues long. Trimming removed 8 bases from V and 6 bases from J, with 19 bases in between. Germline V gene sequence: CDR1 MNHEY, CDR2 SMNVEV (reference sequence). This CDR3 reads CASRWAEGGAGELFF. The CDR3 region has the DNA TGTGCCAGCCGGTGGGCCGAGGGGGGAGCCGGGGAGCTGTTTTTT.

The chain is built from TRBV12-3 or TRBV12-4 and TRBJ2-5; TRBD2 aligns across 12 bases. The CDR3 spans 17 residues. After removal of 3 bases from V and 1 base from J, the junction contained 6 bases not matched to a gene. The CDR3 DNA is TGTGCCAGCAGTTTTTCTAGCGGGGGGGTCTTCCAAGAGACCCAGTACTTC. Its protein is CASSFSSGGVFQETQYF.

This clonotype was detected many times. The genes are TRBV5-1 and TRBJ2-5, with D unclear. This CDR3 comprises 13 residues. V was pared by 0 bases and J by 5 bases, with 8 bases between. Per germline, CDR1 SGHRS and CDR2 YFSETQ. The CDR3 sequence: CASSLENGETQYF. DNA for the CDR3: TGCGCCAGCAGCTTGGAAAACGGGGAGACCCAGTACTTC.

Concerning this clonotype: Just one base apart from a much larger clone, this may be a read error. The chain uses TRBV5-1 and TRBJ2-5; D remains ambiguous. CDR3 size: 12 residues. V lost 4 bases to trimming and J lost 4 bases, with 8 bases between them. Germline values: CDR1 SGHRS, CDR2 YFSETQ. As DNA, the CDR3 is TGCGCCAGCAGCGTGGTGGGAGAGACCCAGTACTTC. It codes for CASSVVGETQYF.

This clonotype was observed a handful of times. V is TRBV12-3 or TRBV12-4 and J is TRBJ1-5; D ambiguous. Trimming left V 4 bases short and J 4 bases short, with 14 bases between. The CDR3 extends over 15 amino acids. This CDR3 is CASSSDGASNQPQHF. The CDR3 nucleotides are TGTGCCAGCAGTTCGGACGGCGCCTCAAATCAGCCCCAGCATTTT.

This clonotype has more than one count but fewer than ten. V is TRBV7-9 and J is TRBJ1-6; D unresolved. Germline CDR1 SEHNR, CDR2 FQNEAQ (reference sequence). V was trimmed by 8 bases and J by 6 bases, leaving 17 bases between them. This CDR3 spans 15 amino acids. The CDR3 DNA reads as TGTGCCAGCCCTCCTCCGGGTGGAGTTAATTCACCCCTCCACTTT. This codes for CASPPPGGVNSPLHF.

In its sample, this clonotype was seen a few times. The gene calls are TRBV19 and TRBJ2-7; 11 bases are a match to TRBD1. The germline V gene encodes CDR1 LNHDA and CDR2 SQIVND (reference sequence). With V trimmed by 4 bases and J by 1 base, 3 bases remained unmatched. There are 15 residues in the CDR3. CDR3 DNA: TGTGCCAGTAGTACCGGGACAGGGGGTTCCTACGAGCAGTACTTC. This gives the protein CASSTGTGGSYEQYF.

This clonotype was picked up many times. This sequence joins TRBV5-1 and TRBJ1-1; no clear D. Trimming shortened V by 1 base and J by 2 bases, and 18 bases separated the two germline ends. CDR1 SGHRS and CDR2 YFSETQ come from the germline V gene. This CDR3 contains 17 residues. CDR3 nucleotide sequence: TGCGCCAGCAGCTTGAGCCGCTACAGCTACAACAACACTGAAGCTTTCTTT. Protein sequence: CASSLSRYSYNNTEAFF.

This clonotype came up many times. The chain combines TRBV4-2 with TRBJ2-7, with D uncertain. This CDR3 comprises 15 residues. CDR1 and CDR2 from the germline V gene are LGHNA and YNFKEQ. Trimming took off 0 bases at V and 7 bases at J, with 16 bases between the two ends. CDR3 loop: CASSQDLRPALEQYF. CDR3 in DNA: TGTGCCAGCAGCCAAGATCTAAGGCCGGCCCTGGAGCAGTACTTC.

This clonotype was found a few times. CDR3 DNA sequence: TGCAGTGCACCCCGGGACAGGTGGCAGTATTTT. Encoded protein: CSAPRDRWQYF. The rearrangement uses TRBV20-1 and TRBJ2-3; 8 nucleotides line up with TRBD1. J gave up 11 bases and V 6 bases, and 7 bases lay outside the gene matches. CDR1 DFQATT and CDR2 SNEGSKA come from the germline V gene (reference sequence). This CDR3 comprises 11 residues.

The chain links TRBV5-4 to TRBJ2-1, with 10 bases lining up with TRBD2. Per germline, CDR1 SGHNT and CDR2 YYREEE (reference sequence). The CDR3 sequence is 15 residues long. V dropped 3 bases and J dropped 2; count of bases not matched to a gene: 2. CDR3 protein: CASSSGLAAYNEQFF. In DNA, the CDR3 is TGTGCCAGCAGCTCCGGACTAGCGGCCTACAATGAGCAGTTCTTC. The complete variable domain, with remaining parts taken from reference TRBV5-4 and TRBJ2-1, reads ETGVTQSPTHLIKTRGQQVTLRCSSQSGHNTVSWYQQALGQGPQFIFQYYREEENGRGNFPPRFSGLQFPNYSSELNVNALELDDSALYLCASSSGLAAYNEQFFGPGTRLTVL.

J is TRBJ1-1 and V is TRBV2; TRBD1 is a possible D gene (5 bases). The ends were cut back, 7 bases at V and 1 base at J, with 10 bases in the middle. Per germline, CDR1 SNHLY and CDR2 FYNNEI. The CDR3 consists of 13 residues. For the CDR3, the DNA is TGTGCCAGCAAGCAGGGAGGGAACACTGAAGCTTTCTTT. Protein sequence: CASKQGGNTEAFF.

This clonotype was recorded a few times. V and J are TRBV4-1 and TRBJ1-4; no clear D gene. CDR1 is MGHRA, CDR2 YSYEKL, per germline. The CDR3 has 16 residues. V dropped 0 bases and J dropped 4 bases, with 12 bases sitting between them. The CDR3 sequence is CASSQDLSGFNEKLFF. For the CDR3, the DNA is TGCGCCAGCAGCCAAGATCTGTCCGGGTTTAATGAAAAACTGTTTTTT.

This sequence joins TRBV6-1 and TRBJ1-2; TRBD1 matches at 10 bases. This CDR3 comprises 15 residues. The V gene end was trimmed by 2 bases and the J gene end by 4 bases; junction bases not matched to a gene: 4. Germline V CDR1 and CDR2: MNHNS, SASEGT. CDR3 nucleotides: TGTGCCAGCAGTGAATCGACAGGGGGCGGCTATGGCTACACCTTC. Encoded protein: CASSESTGGGYGYTF.

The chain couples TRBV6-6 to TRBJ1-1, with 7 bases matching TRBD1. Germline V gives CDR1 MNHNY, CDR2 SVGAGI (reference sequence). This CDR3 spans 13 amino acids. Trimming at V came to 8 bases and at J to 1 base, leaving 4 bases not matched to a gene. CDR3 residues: CASSGGRNTEAFF. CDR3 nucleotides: TGTGCCAGCTCAGGGGGTCGGAACACTGAAGCTTTCTTT.

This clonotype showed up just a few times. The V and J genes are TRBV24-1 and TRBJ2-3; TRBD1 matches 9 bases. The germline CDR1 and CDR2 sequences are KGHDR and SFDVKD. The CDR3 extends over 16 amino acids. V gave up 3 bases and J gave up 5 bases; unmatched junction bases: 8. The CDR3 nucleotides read TGTGCCACCAGTGATCCGACAGGGGGAATAATAGATACGCAGTATTTT. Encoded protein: CATSDPTGGIIDTQYF.

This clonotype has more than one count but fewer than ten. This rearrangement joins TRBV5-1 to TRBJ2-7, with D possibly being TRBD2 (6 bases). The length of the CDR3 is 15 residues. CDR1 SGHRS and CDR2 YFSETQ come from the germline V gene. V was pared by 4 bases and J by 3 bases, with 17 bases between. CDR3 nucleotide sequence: TGCGCCAGCAGCCCCACAGCGGGTACTCGCTACGAGCAGTACTTC. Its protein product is CASSPTAGTRYEQYF. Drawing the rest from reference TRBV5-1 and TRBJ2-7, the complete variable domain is KAGVTQTPRYLIKTRGQQVTLSCSPISGHRSVSWYQQTPGQGLQFLFEYFSETQRNKGNFPGRFSGRQFSNSRSEMNVSTLELGDSALYLCASSPTAGTRYEQYFGPGTRLTVT.

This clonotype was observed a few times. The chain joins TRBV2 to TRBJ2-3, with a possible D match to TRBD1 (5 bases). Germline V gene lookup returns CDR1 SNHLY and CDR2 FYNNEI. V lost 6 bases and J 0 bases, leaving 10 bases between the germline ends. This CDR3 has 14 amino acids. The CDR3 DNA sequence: TGTGCCAGCAGAGACGACAGTAGCACAGATACGCAGTATTTT. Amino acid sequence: CASRDDSSTDTQYF.